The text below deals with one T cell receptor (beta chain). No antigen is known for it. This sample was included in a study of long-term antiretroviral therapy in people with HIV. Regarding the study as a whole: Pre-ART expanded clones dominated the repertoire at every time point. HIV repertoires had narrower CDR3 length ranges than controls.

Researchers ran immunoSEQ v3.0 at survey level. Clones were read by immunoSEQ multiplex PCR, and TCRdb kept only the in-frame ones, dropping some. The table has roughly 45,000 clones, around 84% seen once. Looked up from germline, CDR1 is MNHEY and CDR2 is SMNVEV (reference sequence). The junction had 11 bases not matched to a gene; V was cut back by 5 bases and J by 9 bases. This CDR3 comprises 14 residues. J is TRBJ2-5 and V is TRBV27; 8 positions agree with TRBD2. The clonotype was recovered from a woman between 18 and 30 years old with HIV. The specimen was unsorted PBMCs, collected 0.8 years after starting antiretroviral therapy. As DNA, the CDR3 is TGTGCCAGCAGTCCCATAGCGGGGTTCGCGTCCCAGTACTTC. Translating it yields CASSPIAGFASQYF.